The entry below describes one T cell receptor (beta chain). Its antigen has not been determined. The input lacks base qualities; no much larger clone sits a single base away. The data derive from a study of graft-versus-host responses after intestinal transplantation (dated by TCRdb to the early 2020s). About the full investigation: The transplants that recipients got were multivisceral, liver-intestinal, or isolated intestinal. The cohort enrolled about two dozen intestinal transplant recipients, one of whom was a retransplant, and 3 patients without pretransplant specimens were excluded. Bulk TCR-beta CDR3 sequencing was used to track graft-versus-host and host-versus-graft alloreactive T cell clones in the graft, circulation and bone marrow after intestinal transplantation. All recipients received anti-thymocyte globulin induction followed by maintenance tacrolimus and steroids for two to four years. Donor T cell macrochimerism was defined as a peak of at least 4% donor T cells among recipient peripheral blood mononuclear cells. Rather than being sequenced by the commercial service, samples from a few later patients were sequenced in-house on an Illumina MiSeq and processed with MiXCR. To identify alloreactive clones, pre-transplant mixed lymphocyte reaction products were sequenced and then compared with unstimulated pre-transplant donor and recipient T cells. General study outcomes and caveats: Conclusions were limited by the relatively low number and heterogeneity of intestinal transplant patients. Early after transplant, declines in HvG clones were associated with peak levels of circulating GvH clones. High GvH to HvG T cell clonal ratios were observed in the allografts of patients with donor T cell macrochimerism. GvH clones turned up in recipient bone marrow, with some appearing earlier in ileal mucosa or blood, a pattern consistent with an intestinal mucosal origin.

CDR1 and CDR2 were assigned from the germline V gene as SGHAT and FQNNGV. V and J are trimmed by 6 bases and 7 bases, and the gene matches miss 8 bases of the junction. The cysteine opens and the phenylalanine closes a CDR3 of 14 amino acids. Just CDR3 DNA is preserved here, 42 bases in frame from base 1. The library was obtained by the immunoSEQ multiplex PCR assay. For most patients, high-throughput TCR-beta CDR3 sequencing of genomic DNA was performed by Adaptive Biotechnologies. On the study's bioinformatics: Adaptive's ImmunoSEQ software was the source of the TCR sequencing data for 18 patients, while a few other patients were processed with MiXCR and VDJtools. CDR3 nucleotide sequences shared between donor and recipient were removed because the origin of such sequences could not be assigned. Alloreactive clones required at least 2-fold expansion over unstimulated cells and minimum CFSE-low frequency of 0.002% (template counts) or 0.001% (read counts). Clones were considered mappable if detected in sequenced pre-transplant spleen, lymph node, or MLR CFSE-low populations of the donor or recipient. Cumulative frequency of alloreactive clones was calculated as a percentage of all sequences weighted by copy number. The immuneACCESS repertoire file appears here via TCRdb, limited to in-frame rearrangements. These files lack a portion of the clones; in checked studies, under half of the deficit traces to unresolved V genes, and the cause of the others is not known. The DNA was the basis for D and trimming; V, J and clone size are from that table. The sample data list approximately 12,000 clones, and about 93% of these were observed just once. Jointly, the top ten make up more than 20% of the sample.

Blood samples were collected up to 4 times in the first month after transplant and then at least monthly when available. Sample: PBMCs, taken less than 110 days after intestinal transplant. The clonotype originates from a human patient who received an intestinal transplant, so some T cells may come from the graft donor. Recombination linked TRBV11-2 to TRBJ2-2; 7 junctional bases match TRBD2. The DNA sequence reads TGTGCCAGCAGGAGACCGGGACTACTCGGGGAGCTGTTTTTT. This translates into CASRRPGLLGELFF.